One and the same sample provided the 21 T cell receptor beta chains below, sequenced in a study of blood T cell repertoires in COVID-19. TCRdb's table, derived via immunoSEQ multiplex PCR, lists solely in-frame clones and lacks some. The data hold some 490,000 clones, with approximately 90% observed a single time. Sequencing was done on a sample of PBMCs or T cells enriched from blood (not recorded which). These receptors were obtained from a woman aged 60 to 75 who had recovered from COVID-19.

The chain carries TRBV6-1 and TRBJ1-4; weak D call: TRBD1 (6 bases). There are 15 residues in the CDR3. Trimming left V 0 bases short and J 10 bases short, with 15 bases between. Germline-derived CDR1 and CDR2 are MNHNS and SASEGT. CDR3: CASSEAAGGGGKLFF. CDR3 DNA: TGTGCCAGCAGTGAAGCGGCGGGGGGCGGAGGAAAACTGTTTTTT.

V and J are TRBV2 and TRBJ1-1; D not resolved. CDR3 size: 16 residues. Germline loops: CDR1 SNHLY, CDR2 FYNNEI. V lost 4 bases and J 5 bases, leaving 20 bases between the germline ends. The CDR3 bases are TGTGCCAGCAGTGTCCGACGCGGAGGGAGTAATACTGAAGCTTTCTTT. Protein: CASSVRRGGSNTEAFF.

The gene calls are TRBV11-2 and TRBJ2-2; weak D call: TRBD1 (5 bases). Germline V gene data show CDR1 as SGHAT and CDR2 as FQNNGV. CDR3 length equals 13 residues. With 3 bases removed from V and 7 bases from J, the gap between germline ends came to 9 bases. CDR3 bases: TGTGCCAGCAGCTTGACAGTCGGCGGGGAGCTGTTTTTT. This codes for CASSLTVGGELFF.

The rearrangement uses TRBV7-2 and TRBJ1-1, with D perhaps matching TRBD1 (6 bases). V dropped 4 bases and J dropped 0 bases, with 9 bases sitting between them. This CDR3 comprises 14 residues. Germline assignment: CDR1 SGHTA and CDR2 FQGNSA. CDR3 sequence reads: CASSYTGMNTEAFF. The CDR3 DNA is TGTGCCAGCAGCTATACAGGGATGAACACTGAAGCTTTCTTT.

The genes are TRBV5-1 and TRBJ2-7, with 7 nucleotides matching TRBD1. CDR1 and CDR2 from the germline V gene are SGHRS and YFSETQ. CDR3 size: 13 residues. The V segment lost 4 bases and the J segment 7 bases; nucleotides outside the gene matches: 8. CDR3 DNA: TGCGCCAGCAGCCGGGACAGCTTTGGGGAGCAGTACTTC. Encoded protein: CASSRDSFGEQYF.

The chain couples TRBV2 to TRBJ1-2, with 11 bases fitting TRBD1. From germline, CDR1 is SNHLY and CDR2 FYNNEI. V trimming: 6 bases; J trimming: 7 bases; junction bases outside the gene matches: 7. CDR3 length: 14 amino acids. CDR3 nucleotides: TGTGCCAGCAGCAAAGGACAGGGGGCAACTGGCTACACCTTC. This encodes CASSKGQGATGYTF.

V usage is TRBV6-1 and J usage is TRBJ1-3, with D unresolved. The germline CDR1 and CDR2 sequences are MNHNS and SASEGT. There are 14 residues in the CDR3. V dropped 3 bases and J dropped 3 bases, with 9 bases sitting between them. CDR3: CASSEQRVGNTIYF. The DNA of the CDR3 is TGTGCCAGCAGTGAGCAGAGGGTTGGAAACACCATATATTTT.

The gene calls are TRBV11-2 and TRBJ2-6, with 7 bases that match TRBD1. The germline V gene encodes CDR1 SGHAT and CDR2 FQNNGV. Trimming cost V 1 base and J 4 bases; bases outside gene matches: 7. CDR3 length equals 17 residues. CDR3 in DNA: TGTGCCAGCAGCTTAGCCACAGGGGCCCCCGGGGCCAACGTCCTGACTTTC. Its translation: CASSLATGAPGANVLTF.

The chain joins TRBV20-1 to TRBJ1-4, with a tentative D call TRBD1 (5 bases). V dropped 3 bases and J dropped 17 bases, with 19 bases sitting between them. The germline CDR1 and CDR2 sequences are DFQATT and SNEGSKA (reference sequence). This CDR3 spans 12 amino acids. The CDR3 protein is CSASRDRQSGFF. CDR3 bases: TGCAGTGCTAGTAGGGATCGACAGTCGGGTTTTTTT.

The chain carries TRBV4-1 and TRBJ1-2, with 9 bases matching TRBD1. In germline, CDR1 is MGHRA, CDR2 YSYEKL. Losses at the gene ends were 3 bases for V and 4 bases for J; bases not matched to a gene: 12. The CDR3 runs to 17 residues. CDR3: CASSQAGQGPTSYGYTF. The CDR3 nucleotides read TGCGCCAGCAGCCAGGCTGGACAGGGGCCGACCTCCTATGGCTACACCTTC.

The chain combines TRBV19 with TRBJ1-2, with a weak D call TRBD1 (6 bases). Germline V gene lookup returns CDR1 LNHDA and CDR2 SQIVND (reference sequence). The CDR3 is made up of 17 amino acids. Between the trimmed V and J ends, which lost 8 bases and 4 bases, there was a span of 26 bases. CDR3 in DNA: TGTGCCAGTGCCGGGCCCGGGGACATCAGCAACCTCTATGGCTACACCTTC. Its translation: CASAGPGDISNLYGYTF. Supplemented by reference TRBV19 and TRBJ1-2, the full variable domain reads DGGITQSPKYLFRKEGQNVTLSCEQNLNHDAMYWYRQDPGQGLRLIYYSQIVNDFQKGDIAEGYSVSREKKESFPLTVTSAQKNPTAFYLCASAGPGDISNLYGYTFGSGTRLTVV.

The V gene is TRBV10-3, the J gene TRBJ1-3; 9 positions agree with TRBD1. Trimming cost V 9 bases and J 4 bases; bases outside gene matches: 10. CDR1 and CDR2 (germline): ENHRY, SYGVKD. The CDR3 sequence is 15 residues long. The CDR3: CAMTPGQGSGNTIYF. Here the CDR3 DNA reads TGTGCCATGACCCCGGGACAGGGTTCAGGAAACACCATATATTTT.

This clone was detected once. V usage is TRBV5-4 and J usage is TRBJ2-7, with D perhaps matching TRBD2 (5 bases). The germline gives CDR1 SGHNT, CDR2 YYREEE (reference sequence). The CDR3 sequence is 16 residues long. Trimming took off 1 base at V and 2 bases at J, with 16 bases between the two ends. CDR3 loop: CASSLPSTSGAYEQYV. CDR3 nucleotide sequence: TGTGCCAGCAGCTTGCCCTCAACCAGCGGAGCCTACGAGCAGTACGTC.

V is TRBV24-1 and J is TRBJ2-2; 11 positions agree with TRBD2. Germline assignment: CDR1 KGHDR and CDR2 SFDVKD. V lost 2 bases to trimming and J lost 2 bases; unmatched junction nucleotides: 6. The CDR3 has 18 amino acids. Here the CDR3 DNA reads TGTGCCACCAGTGATTCCTTGACTAGCGGGACCAACACCGGGGAGCTGTTTTTT. It is translated as CATSDSLTSGTNTGELFF.

This clone was recorded a few times. The rearrangement links TRBV6-5 to TRBJ1-2; a weak D match, TRBD1 (6 bases). From germline, CDR1 is MNHEY and CDR2 SVGAGI. The germline V and J ends were trimmed by 5 bases and 4 bases, with 14 bases remaining between them. The CDR3 covers 14 residues. CDR3 protein: CASSLKRDTYGYTF. The DNA for the CDR3 is TGTGCCAGCAGTCTAAAGCGGGACACCTATGGCTACACCTTC.

The chain recombines TRBV9 with TRBJ1-6, with D possibly TRBD1 on 5 matching bases. Trimming cost V 3 bases and J 6 bases, with 16 bases left between them. The V gene's germline CDR1 is SGDLS and CDR2 YYNGEE. There are 16 residues in the CDR3. The DNA for the CDR3 is TGTGCCAGCAGCGCCTCTCGAACAGGATTTAATTCACCCCTCCACTTT. Its protein is CASSASRTGFNSPLHF.

The table lists this clone with a count of one. The chain joins TRBV29-1 to TRBJ2-3, with TRBD1 matching 7 bases. Germline CDR1 reads SQVTM; CDR2 reads ANQGSEA. The V and J ends lost 5 bases and 3 bases, in that order; junction bases with no gene match: 8. CDR3 size: 14 residues. CDR3 in amino acids: CSVNQGVKTDTQYF. The DNA of the CDR3 is TGCAGCGTTAATCAGGGGGTGAAGACAGATACGCAGTATTTT.

The genes are TRBV12-3 or TRBV12-4 and TRBJ1-6, with D unclear. There are 13 residues in the CDR3. Trimming pared 6 bases from V and 6 bases from J, leaving 9 bases between. The CDR3 spells CASSPGRNSPLHF. In DNA, the CDR3 is TGTGCCAGCAGCCCTGGGCGTAATTCACCCCTCCACTTT.

The chain joins TRBV30 to TRBJ1-1; the D is unclear. V lost 1 base and J lost 5, with 11 bases in between. CDR1 is GTSNPN, CDR2 SVGIG, per germline (reference sequence). The CDR3 contains 13 residues. CDR3 sequence: CAWSAMGRTEAFF. DNA of the CDR3: TGTGCCTGGAGTGCCATGGGGAGGACTGAAGCTTTCTTT.

The CDR3: CASSLPGLAKNIQYF. CDR3 DNA: TGTGCCAGCAGCCTACCGGGTCTAGCCAAAAACATTCAGTACTTC. J is TRBJ2-4 and V is TRBV28; D not certain. Germline values: CDR1 MDHEN, CDR2 SYDVKM. This CDR3 region has 15 residues. V was clipped by 6 bases and J by 0 bases, with 12 bases between them.

This clone was observed a handful of times. This chain joins TRBV9 and TRBJ1-2; the D is unclear. V was clipped by 0 bases and J by 4 bases, with 7 bases between them. CDR1 is SGDLS and CDR2 is YYNGEE in the germline V gene. This CDR3 comprises 13 residues. The CDR3 DNA sequence: TGTGCCAGCAGCGTAGCTCTCTCCTATGGCTACACCTTC. Its protein is CASSVALSYGYTF.